This passage covers 32 T cell receptor beta chains from one sample sequenced in a study of identical twins. MiXCR was run by TCRdb on the 5' RACE reads, yielding one entry per CDR3 protein. The table lists hundreds of thousands of distinct CDR3 sequences, 8.6% of them singletons. Another study also made use of these data, one on yellow fever vaccine responses in identical twins.

Source material: PBMCs. All receptors derive from a woman under 30 in good health.

This clonotype was found many times. This chain connects TRBV25-1 to TRBJ1-3; D uncertain. V shed 1 base and J shed 4 bases, with 2 bases lying between them. Germline loops: CDR1 MGHDK, CDR2 SYGVNS. The CDR3 runs 12 residues. The CDR3 DNA reads TGTGCCAGCAGTGAATTCGGAAACACCATATATTTT. Translated: CASSEFGNTIYF. Variable domain in full (rest from reference TRBV25-1 and TRBJ1-3): EADIYQTPRYLVIGTGKKITLECSQTMGHDKMYWYQQDPGMELHLIHYSYGVNSTEKGDLSSESTVSRIRTEHFPLTLESARPSHTSQYLCASSEFGNTIYFGEGSWLTVV.

In this sample, this clonotype turned up many times. The chain links TRBV28 to TRBJ2-1; 11 positions agree with TRBD2. Germline CDR1 and CDR2: MDHEN and SYDVKM. CDR3 length: 16 residues. Germline trimming cut 6 bases from V and 2 bases from J; bases unmatched to any gene: 6. The CDR3 spells CASSPVSGRAYNEQFF. In DNA, the CDR3 is TGTGCCAGCAGCCCCGTTAGCGGGAGGGCCTACAATGAGCAGTTCTTC.

CDR3 sequence: CASSYSSTDSPRYEQYF. The CDR3 DNA reads TGTGCCAGCAGTTACTCATCGACGGACTCTCCTCGCTACGAGCAGTACTTC. The chain has TRBV6-5 and TRBJ2-7; a possible D gene is TRBD2 (5 bases). Trimming pared 0 bases from V and 3 bases from J, leaving 18 bases between. The length of the CDR3 is 17 residues. Germline V CDR1 and CDR2: MNHEY, SVGAGI.

This clonotype was seen a few times. The rearrangement links TRBV7-9 to TRBJ2-3; TRBD1 aligns across 10 bases. The junction had 13 bases not matched to a gene; V was cut back by 5 bases and J by 8 bases. Germline loops: CDR1 SEHNR, CDR2 FQNEAQ (reference sequence). The CDR3 is 16 residues long. Here the CDR3 DNA reads TGTGCCAGCAGCCCCATTCCGGGACAGGGGCACTTTACGCAGTATTTT. Protein sequence: CASSPIPGQGHFTQYF.

This clonotype was seen just once. Since a much larger clone is just one base distant, this may be a read error. The V gene is TRBV7-3, the J gene TRBJ2-3, with 8 bases that match TRBD1. V dropped 6 bases and J dropped 4; count of bases not matched to a gene: 9. The germline V gene has CDR1 SGHTA and CDR2 FQGTGA. The CDR3 extends over 15 amino acids. CDR3 nucleotides: TGTGCCAGCAGACACGGGACAGGAGGTGCAGATACGCAGTATTTT. Its translation is CASRHGTGGADTQYF.

To note about this clonotype: A much larger clone sits a single nucleotide away, making a read error possible. The V gene is TRBV12-3 or TRBV12-4, the J gene TRBJ2-3; the D is unclear. CDR3 length equals 16 residues. The CDR3 nucleotides read TGTGCCAGCAGTTTAGGAGGCAGGACCCTTACAGATTCGCAGTATTTT. It translates to CASSLGGRTLTDSQYF.

This clonotype was detected only a few times. The chain employs TRBV7-2 and TRBJ1-4; D is undetermined. V was cut by 0 bases and J by 3 bases, with 14 bases left in between. Germline-derived CDR1 and CDR2 are SGHTA and FQGNSA. This CDR3 has 17 residues. CDR3 protein: CASSLAGASAANEKLFF. In DNA, the CDR3 is TGTGCCAGCAGCTTAGCTGGCGCCTCCGCTGCTAATGAAAAACTGTTTTTT.

This clonotype turned up a few times. The chain joins TRBV10-3 to TRBJ1-3; D is possibly TRBD1 (5 bases). The CDR3 is 14 amino acids. Germline V gene data show CDR1 as ENHRY and CDR2 as SYGVKD. V was pared by 7 bases and J by 2 bases, with 12 bases between. The CDR3 sequence: CAITSKGTGNTIYF. The CDR3 DNA sequence: TGTGCCATCACCTCCAAGGGGACTGGAAACACCATATATTTT.

The table lists this clonotype with a few counts. V is TRBV5-1 and J is TRBJ2-7, with D tentatively TRBD2 (6 bases). The CDR3 has 16 residues. Germline assignment: CDR1 SGHRS and CDR2 YFSETQ. V lost 7 bases and J lost 7, with 27 bases in between. The CDR3, as DNA: TGCGCCAGCGGGCCCGTGGGGGGAACCCCTGTAAGGGAGCAGTACTTC. This gives the protein CASGPVGGTPVREQYF. The whole variable domain, remainder taken from reference TRBV5-1 and TRBJ2-7, is KAGVTQTPRYLIKTRGQQVTLSCSPISGHRSVSWYQQTPGQGLQFLFEYFSETQRNKGNFPGRFSGRQFSNSRSEMNVSTLELGDSALYLCASGPVGGTPVREQYFGPGTRLTVT.

This sequence joins TRBV30 and TRBJ1-4; D uncertain. Germline CDR1 is GTSNPN and CDR2 is SVGIG (reference sequence). Trimming removed 5 bases at V and 8 bases at J, with 9 bases between. The CDR3 has 11 amino acids. Here the CDR3 DNA reads TGTGCCTGGGGACTAGGGGAAAAACTGTTTTTT. This encodes CAWGLGEKLFF.

The rearrangement joins TRBV4-1 to TRBJ2-7, with TRBD2 matching over 7 bases. The CDR3 totals 15 residues. V shed 0 bases, J shed 1 base, and the junction held 3 bases outside the gene matches. From germline, CDR1 is MGHRA and CDR2 YSYEKL. The CDR3 reads CASSQEVSGSYEQYF. The CDR3 nucleotides are TGCGCCAGCAGCCAAGAGGTTAGCGGGTCCTACGAGCAGTACTTC.

The genes are TRBV7-2 and TRBJ2-7; D is ambiguous. The CDR3 runs 12 residues. Trimming cost V 5 bases and J 3 bases, with 8 bases left between them. Germline CDR1 and CDR2: SGHTA and FQGNSA. DNA for the CDR3: TGTGCCAGCAGCCGTGACCTCTACGAGCAGTACTTC. Its translation: CASSRDLYEQYF. Full variable domain (outside the CDR3, taken from reference TRBV7-2 and TRBJ2-7): GAGVSQSPSNKVTEKGKDVELRCDPISGHTALYWYRQSLGQGLEFLIYFQGNSAPDKSGLPSDRFSAERTGGSVSTLTIQRTQQEDSAVYLCASSRDLYEQYFGPGTRLTVT.

This clonotype was detected a few times. This chain uses TRBV27 with TRBJ2-7, with D possibly being TRBD1 (6 bases). V was pared by 3 bases and J by 2 bases, with 17 bases between. The germline V gene encodes CDR1 MNHEY and CDR2 SMNVEV (reference sequence). The CDR3 spans 16 residues. Written as DNA, the CDR3 is TGTGCCAGCAGTTTTCCGGCCCCGGGACATCCCTACGAGCAGTACTTC. Residues: CASSFPAPGHPYEQYF.

This clonotype was counted a few times. V gene TRBV5-1 combines with J gene TRBJ1-4, with no clear D. Germline lookup yields CDR1 SGHRS and CDR2 YFSETQ. V lost 2 bases and J 5 bases, leaving 10 bases between the germline ends. The CDR3 spans 14 residues. The CDR3 DNA reads as TGCGCCAGCAGCTTTGGCGGACTAAATGAAAAACTGTTTTTT. This encodes CASSFGGLNEKLFF.

This clonotype was seen only a few times. This chain links TRBV10-1 with TRBJ2-5; TRBD2 is a possible D gene (6 bases). Trimming took off 4 bases at V and 5 bases at J, with 17 bases between the two ends. The CDR3 covers 15 residues. Germline values: CDR1 WNHNN, CDR2 SYGVQD (reference sequence). CDR3 residues: CASSVAGFPSETQYF. CDR3 bases: TGCGCCAGCAGTGTCGCGGGATTCCCGTCTGAGACCCAGTACTTC.

This clonotype was seen only a few times. The rearrangement uses TRBV9 and TRBJ2-1, with D possibly matching TRBD2 (6 bases). The CDR3 is 14 residues long. V lost 3 bases to trimming and J lost 5 bases, with 12 bases between them. Germline values: CDR1 SGDLS, CDR2 YYNGEE. The CDR3 is CASSAAGYNNEQFF. The CDR3 bases are TGTGCCAGCAGCGCTGCGGGGTACAACAATGAGCAGTTCTTC.

This clonotype was seen many times. The J gene is TRBJ1-1, the V gene TRBV7-9; D call uncertain. The V gene's germline CDR1 is SEHNR and CDR2 FQNEAQ (reference sequence). The CDR3 spans 15 residues. V shed 0 bases and J shed 1 base, with 9 bases lying between them. CDR3 protein: CASSLAGRENTEAFF. CDR3 in DNA: TGTGCCAGCAGCTTAGCTGGCAGAGAGAACACTGAAGCTTTCTTT.

Points on this clonotype: A read error may be the cause here, since a much bigger clone is one base away. V and J are TRBV6-5 and TRBJ2-7, with TRBD1 matching 9 bases. Losses at the gene ends were 2 bases for V and 5 bases for J; bases not matched to a gene: 7. Germline assignment: CDR1 MNHEY and CDR2 SVGAGI. The CDR3 spans 15 residues. The DNA of the CDR3 is TGTGCCAGCAGTTACACTGGGACAGGGAGGAACGAGCAGTACTTC. Its protein is CASSYTGTGRNEQYF.

This clonotype was seen at least ten times. The chain combines TRBV7-2 with TRBJ2-1; D perhaps matches TRBD2 (6 bases). The CDR3 is 17 residues long. Looked up from germline, CDR1 is SGHTA and CDR2 is FQGNSA. Trimming removed 1 base from V and 8 bases from J, with 21 bases in between. CDR3 region: CASSLVIALAPDHEQFF. Here the CDR3 DNA reads TGTGCCAGCAGCTTAGTGATCGCACTAGCTCCTGACCATGAGCAGTTCTTC.

The gene calls are TRBV11-2 and TRBJ2-7; D perhaps matches TRBD1 (5 bases). The germline CDR1 and CDR2 sequences are SGHAT and FQNNGV. Trimming pared 6 bases from V and 0 bases from J, leaving 15 bases between. The CDR3 is 15 amino acids. The CDR3 DNA reads as TGTGCCAGCAGGGGTGCCGCAGGGTCCTCCTACGAGCAGTACTTC. It specifies CASRGAAGSSYEQYF.

This clonotype came up a few times. This chain links TRBV2 with TRBJ2-5, with 8 bases aligning to TRBD1. In germline, CDR1 is SNHLY, CDR2 FYNNEI. The CDR3 runs to 14 residues. The V and J ends lost 6 bases and 4 bases, in that order; junction bases with no gene match: 7. The CDR3 sequence: CASSEDRVRETQYF. In DNA form, the CDR3 reads TGTGCCAGCAGCGAGGACAGGGTACGAGAGACCCAGTACTTC.

This clonotype was found many times. The V gene is TRBV9, the J gene TRBJ2-1; TRBD2 matches 9 bases. This CDR3 is 15 amino acids long. With V trimmed by 5 bases and J by 0 bases, 3 bases remained unmatched. The germline CDR1 and CDR2 sequences are SGDLS and YYNGEE. The CDR3 here is CASSVSGSSYNEQFF. CDR3 coding DNA: TGTGCCAGCAGTGTTAGCGGGAGCTCCTACAATGAGCAGTTCTTC.

The chain couples TRBV11-2 to TRBJ2-1; 16 positions match TRBD2. The CDR3 covers 21 residues. Germline CDR1 is SGHAT and CDR2 is FQNNGV. The trim removed 2 bases at V and 0 bases at J, leaving 10 bases unmatched. The CDR3 DNA follows: TGTGCCAGCAGCTTATTGGGCCCCGGGACTAGCGGGAGGGCCTCCTACAATGAGCAGTTCTTC. As protein: CASSLLGPGTSGRASYNEQFF.

J is TRBJ2-1 and V is TRBV7-9, with 12 bases fitting TRBD2. The V gene's germline CDR1 is SEHNR and CDR2 FQNEAQ (reference sequence). CDR3 size: 17 residues. V lost 5 bases and J lost 6; bases outside the gene matches: 11. The CDR3 sequence: CASSPRLAGDEGNEQFF. CDR3 sequence (DNA): TGTGCCAGCAGCCCCCGACTAGCGGGAGACGAAGGCAATGAGCAGTTCTTC.

The chain is built from TRBV11-2 and TRBJ2-3; tentatively, D is TRBD2 (6 bases). The CDR3 length is 18 residues. Between the trimmed V and J ends, which lost 5 bases and 1 base, there was a span of 22 bases. Germline-derived CDR1 and CDR2 are SGHAT and FQNNGV. DNA for the CDR3: TGTGCCAGCAGCCAGACGAGCTGGGGACGGGAGCGCACAGATACGCAGTATTTT. It translates to CASSQTSWGRERTDTQYF.

V is TRBV29-1 and J is TRBJ2-7, with 7 bases matching TRBD1. Germline CDR1 reads SQVTM; CDR2 reads ANQGSEA. The CDR3 has 13 residues. V shed 2 bases and J 7 bases; nucleotides not matched to a gene: 8. The CDR3 bases are TGCAGCGTTGAACTAGGACAGGAGCTAGAGCAGTACTTC. Translated: CSVELGQELEQYF.

This clonotype showed up just a few times. This chain connects TRBV21-1 to TRBJ2-1; the D call in the table, TRBD2, was not verified against the DNA. TRBV21-1 is deemed a pseudogene. The CDR3 length is 19 residues. CDR3 loop: CASSTGLAGGAKVDNEQFF. The CDR3 region has the DNA TGTGCCAGCAGCACGGGACTAGCGGGAGGCGCGAAGGTGGACAATGAGCAGTTCTTC.

This clonotype was recorded a few times. V gene TRBV28 combines with J gene TRBJ2-7, with D possibly being TRBD2 (5 bases). Germline V gene lookup returns CDR1 MDHEN and CDR2 SYDVKM. The CDR3 runs 12 residues. The V gene lost 3 bases and the J gene lost 9 bases, with 12 bases spanning the gap. This CDR3 reads CASSFRVSVQYF. In DNA form, the CDR3 reads TGTGCCAGCAGTTTCCGTGTTAGCGTGCAGTACTTC.

This clonotype was counted between two and nine times. This chain links TRBV27 with TRBJ2-2; perhaps TRBD2 as D (6 bases). Between the trimmed V and J ends, which lost 3 bases and 7 bases, there was a span of 15 bases. The CDR3 spans 15 residues. Germline V lookup: CDR1 MNHEY, CDR2 SMNVEV (reference sequence). CDR3 in amino acids: CASSFIRERGGELFF. The CDR3 region has the DNA TGTGCCAGCAGTTTTATTCGGGAGAGGGGCGGGGAGCTGTTTTTT.

This clonotype was picked up a small number of times. The chain combines TRBV6-2 or TRBV6-3 with TRBJ2-6, with 11 bases identical to TRBD1. The germline V gene encodes CDR1 MNHEY and CDR2 SVGEGT. The CDR3 sequence is 19 residues long. V lost 5 bases and J lost 0; bases outside the gene matches: 9. The CDR3 spells CASSRTGGFSNSGANVLTF. CDR3 in DNA: TGTGCCAGCAGTAGGACAGGGGGCTTCTCCAACTCTGGGGCCAACGTCCTGACTTTC.

This clonotype was found many times. The chain links TRBV5-1 to TRBJ1-5, with D perhaps TRBD1 (5 bases). V lost 0 bases and J 6 bases, leaving 13 bases between the germline ends. Germline lookup yields CDR1 SGHRS and CDR2 YFSETQ. The CDR3 contains 15 residues. The CDR3 spells CASSLDGGTAQPQHF. The CDR3 region has the DNA TGCGCCAGCAGCTTGGACGGTGGGACGGCTCAGCCCCAGCATTTT.

This clonotype was seen a handful of times. This CDR3 reads CSVEEREGLYNEQFF. CDR3 in DNA: TGCAGCGTTGAAGAACGTGAGGGTCTTTACAATGAGCAGTTCTTC. The chain couples TRBV29-1 to TRBJ2-1; TRBD2 is a possible D gene (5 bases). Germline CDR1 reads SQVTM; CDR2 reads ANQGSEA. The CDR3 sequence is 15 residues long. V was clipped by 0 bases and J by 4 bases, with 13 bases between them.